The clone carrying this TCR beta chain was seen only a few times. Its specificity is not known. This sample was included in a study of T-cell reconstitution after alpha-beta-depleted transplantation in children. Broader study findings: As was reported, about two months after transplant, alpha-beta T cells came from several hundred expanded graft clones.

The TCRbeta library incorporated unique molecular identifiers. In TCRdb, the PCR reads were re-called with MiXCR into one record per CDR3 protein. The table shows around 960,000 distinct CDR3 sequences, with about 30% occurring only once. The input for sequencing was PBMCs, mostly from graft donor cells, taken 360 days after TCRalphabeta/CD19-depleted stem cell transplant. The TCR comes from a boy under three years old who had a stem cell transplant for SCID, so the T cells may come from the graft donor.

CDR3 in DNA: TGTGCCAGCAGTTCCCCTTGGACAGGGAGGGACGAGCAGTACTTC. Translating it yields CASSSPWTGRDEQYF. The chain has TRBV27 and TRBJ2-7, with D possibly TRBD1 on 8 matching bases. Germline-derived CDR1 and CDR2 are MNHEY and SMNVEV (reference sequence). This CDR3 has 15 amino acids. V gave up 4 bases and J gave up 5 bases, with 18 bases separating them.